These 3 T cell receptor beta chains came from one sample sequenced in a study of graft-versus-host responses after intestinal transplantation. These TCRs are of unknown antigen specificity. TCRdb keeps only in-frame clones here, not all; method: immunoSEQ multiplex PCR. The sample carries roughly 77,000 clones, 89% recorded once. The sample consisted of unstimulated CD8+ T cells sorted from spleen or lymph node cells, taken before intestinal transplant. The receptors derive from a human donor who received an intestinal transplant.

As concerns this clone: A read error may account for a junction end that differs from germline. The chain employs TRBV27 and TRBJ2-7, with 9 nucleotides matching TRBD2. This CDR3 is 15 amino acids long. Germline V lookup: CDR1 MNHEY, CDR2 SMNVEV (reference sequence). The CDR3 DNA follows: TGTGCCAGCACTTTACGGAGCGGGGGGAACTACGAGCAGTACTTC. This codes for CASTLRSGGNYEQYF.

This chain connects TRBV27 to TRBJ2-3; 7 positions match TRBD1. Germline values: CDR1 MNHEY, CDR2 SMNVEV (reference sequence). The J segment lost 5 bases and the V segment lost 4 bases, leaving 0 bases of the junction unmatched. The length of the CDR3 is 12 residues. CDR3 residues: CASSYRGDTQYF. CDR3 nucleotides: TGTGCCAGCAGTTACAGGGGAGATACGCAGTATTTT.

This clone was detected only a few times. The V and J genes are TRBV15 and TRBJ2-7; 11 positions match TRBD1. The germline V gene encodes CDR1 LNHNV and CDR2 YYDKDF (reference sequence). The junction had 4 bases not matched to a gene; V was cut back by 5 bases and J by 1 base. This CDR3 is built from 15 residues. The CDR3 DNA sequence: TGTGCCACCAGCCCGGGACAGGGGGAATCCTACGAGCAGTACTTC. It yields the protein CATSPGQGESYEQYF.